The 15 T cell receptor beta chains below all came from one sample that was sequenced in a study of cytomegalovirus exposure and HLA in healthy donors. TCRdb keeps only in-frame clones here, not all; method: immunoSEQ multiplex PCR. The sample lists about 130,000 clones; 75% to 90% were seen once. Specimen: PBMCs. These receptors came from a woman in her 30s in good health and CMV-seropositive.

V is TRBV11-2 and J is TRBJ2-3, with D perhaps TRBD1 (5 bases). Germline V gene data show CDR1 as SGHAT and CDR2 as FQNNGV. V lost 5 bases, J lost 3 bases, and 18 bases lay in between. CDR3 length equals 16 residues. This chain's CDR3 is CASSPRWGQGTDTQYF. The CDR3 nucleotides are TGTGCCAGCAGCCCCCGGTGGGGTCAGGGAACAGATACGCAGTATTTT.

The V and J genes are TRBV13 and TRBJ2-3; TRBD1 matches at 9 bases. The CDR3 runs to 15 residues. CDR1 and CDR2 (germline): PRHDT, FYEKMQ (reference sequence). The V segment lost 3 bases and the J segment 1 base; nucleotides outside the gene matches: 2. The CDR3 reads CASSFRDRGTDTQYF. For the CDR3, the DNA is TGTGCCAGCAGCTTCCGGGACAGGGGCACAGATACGCAGTATTTT.

The chain has TRBV11-2 and TRBJ2-7, with TRBD2 matching 8 bases. CDR1 is SGHAT, CDR2 FQNNGV, per germline. The junction had 9 bases not matched to a gene; V was cut back by 5 bases and J by 0 bases. The CDR3 extends over 16 amino acids. The DNA for the CDR3 is TGTGCCAGCAGCCCCGAGACTAGCGCGAGCTCCTACGAGCAGTACTTC. Protein product: CASSPETSASSYEQYF.

This clone was seen repeatedly, ten times or more. V usage is TRBV6-1 and J usage is TRBJ1-2, with a weak D call TRBD1 (5 bases). Germline loops: CDR1 MNHNS, CDR2 SASEGT. Trimming took 1 base from V and 2 from J, leaving 8 bases between them. CDR3 length equals 14 residues. CDR3 residues: CASSEVSGNYGYTF. The CDR3 region has the DNA TGTGCCAGCAGTGAAGTCTCAGGGAACTATGGCTACACCTTC.

The chain has TRBV11-2 and TRBJ1-1; no definite D call. The germline gives CDR1 SGHAT, CDR2 FQNNGV. The ends were cut back, 5 bases at V and 3 bases at J, with 7 bases in the middle. The CDR3 spans 12 residues. CDR3 amino acids: CASSPVYTEAFF. The CDR3 DNA reads TGTGCCAGCAGCCCCGTGTACACTGAAGCTTTCTTT.

The table lists this clone with a count of one. This chain joins TRBV13 and TRBJ2-3; the D gene is possibly TRBD2 (6 bases). This CDR3 contains 14 residues. V was cut by 3 bases and J by 3 bases, with 10 bases left in between. The germline V gene has CDR1 PRHDT and CDR2 FYEKMQ (reference sequence). CDR3 in amino acids: CASSLGGWTDTQYF. In nucleotides, the CDR3 is TGTGCCAGCAGCTTGGGGGGATGGACAGATACGCAGTATTTT.

The CDR3 DNA is TGTGCCAGCACCAAATCCACCGGGTACCACACAGATACGCAGTATTTT. As protein: CASTKSTGYHTDTQYF. V is TRBV6-6 and J is TRBJ2-3; D gene unclear. The CDR3 runs 16 residues. V gave up 7 bases and J gave up 2 bases, with 19 bases separating them. Per the germline V gene, CDR1 is MNHNY and CDR2 is SVGAGI (reference sequence).

The CDR3 sequence: CASSLALGTGGDGYTF. As DNA, the CDR3 is TGCGCCAGCAGCCTTGCACTAGGGACAGGTGGGGATGGCTACACCTTC. The chain is built from TRBV4-1 and TRBJ1-2; 8 bases fit TRBD1. The V gene's germline CDR1 is MGHRA and CDR2 YSYEKL. This CDR3 has 16 residues. V shed 4 bases, J shed 6 bases, and the junction held 13 bases outside the gene matches.

The rearrangement links TRBV4-1 to TRBJ2-1; 7 bases are shared with TRBD1. Germline assignment: CDR1 MGHRA and CDR2 YSYEKL. V lost 1 base, J lost 4 bases, and 7 bases stayed unmatched. The CDR3 totals 16 residues. The CDR3 spells CASSQGLRQGYNEQFF. CDR3 sequence (DNA): TGCGCCAGCAGCCAAGGTCTGAGACAGGGATACAATGAGCAGTTCTTC.

CDR3 amino acids: CASSFVIAGGPGTQYF. In DNA form, the CDR3 reads TGTGCCAGCAGCTTTGTCATAGCGGGGGGGCCGGGGACCCAGTACTTC. The chain recombines TRBV5-4 with TRBJ2-5; the match to TRBD2 covers 11 bases. The ends lost 2 bases at V and 7 bases at J; junction bases unmatched: 10. The CDR3 runs 16 residues. Per the germline V gene, CDR1 is SGHNT and CDR2 is YYREEE (reference sequence). Combining the CDR3 with reference TRBV5-4 and TRBJ2-5 gives the whole variable domain ETGVTQSPTHLIKTRGQQVTLRCSSQSGHNTVSWYQQALGQGPQFIFQYYREEENGRGNFPPRFSGLQFPNYSSELNVNALELDDSALYLCASSFVIAGGPGTQYFGPGTRLLVL.

This chain links TRBV28 with TRBJ2-3; the match to TRBD2 covers 8 bases. V trimming: 5 bases; J trimming: 0 bases; junction bases outside the gene matches: 4. CDR3 size: 15 residues. The germline CDR1 and CDR2 sequences are MDHEN and SYDVKM. The CDR3, as DNA: TGTGCCAGCAGTCCACAGCGGGGGAGCACAGATACGCAGTATTTT. Its translation is CASSPQRGSTDTQYF. Together with reference TRBV28 and TRBJ2-3, the CDR3 gives the full variable domain: DVKVTQSSRYLVKRTGEKVFLECVQDMDHENMFWYRQDPGLGLRLIYFSYDVKMKEKGDIPEGYSVSREKKERFSLILESASTNQTSMYLCASSPQRGSTDTQYFGPGTRLTVL.

This chain links TRBV2 with TRBJ2-1, with D tentatively TRBD1 (5 bases). Trimming left V 7 bases short and J 14 bases short, with 24 bases between. Germline V gene sequence: CDR1 SNHLY, CDR2 FYNNEI. The CDR3 has 14 amino acids. The CDR3 reads CASIGKTSAPGKFF. For the CDR3, the DNA is TGTGCCAGCATTGGCAAGACTTCGGCCCCAGGGAAGTTCTTC.

This chain uses TRBV19 with TRBJ2-7; D possibly corresponds to TRBD2 (5 bases). With 4 bases removed from V and 4 bases from J, the gap between germline ends came to 23 bases. CDR1 is LNHDA, CDR2 SQIVND, per germline (reference sequence). The CDR3 spans 17 residues. The CDR3: CASSRSGAGFTFYEQYF. The CDR3 DNA follows: TGTGCCAGTAGTAGGAGCGGAGCCGGCTTCACTTTTTACGAGCAGTACTTC.

The CDR3: CASNGLAGYAQYF. The CDR3 DNA sequence: TGTGCCAGCAATGGACTAGCGGGATATGCGCAGTATTTT. The chain joins TRBV2 to TRBJ2-3, with 12 bases aligning to TRBD2. V shed 7 bases and J 10 bases; nucleotides not matched to a gene: 6. The CDR3 sequence is 13 residues long. Germline CDR1 SNHLY, CDR2 FYNNEI.

The chain employs TRBV6-1 and TRBJ1-1; TRBD1 might be the D (6 bases). The CDR3 has 14 amino acids. Germline loops: CDR1 MNHNS, CDR2 SASEGT. V lost 2 bases, J lost 5 bases, and 12 bases lay in between. The CDR3 region is CASSEIRGRTEAFF. CDR3 DNA sequence: TGTGCCAGCAGTGAAATCAGGGGACGTACTGAAGCTTTCTTT.